This passage covers 29 T cell receptor beta chains from one sample sequenced in a study of cytomegalovirus exposure and HLA in healthy donors. TCRdb's copy holds only in-frame clones and misses some; the assay was immunoSEQ multiplex PCR. The data contain approximately 150,000 clones, roughly 89% of them singletons. Material for sequencing was PBMCs. The receptor source for this set is a man aged 18 to 30 in good health and CMV-seropositive.

The chain recombines TRBV19 with TRBJ2-7; a weak D match, TRBD1 (5 bases). This CDR3 is built from 15 residues. V dropped 6 bases and J dropped 1 base, with 16 bases sitting between them. Per germline, CDR1 LNHDA and CDR2 SQIVND (reference sequence). DNA for the CDR3: TGTGCCAGTAGAGAGTCGTGGACAATTTCCTACGAGCAGTACTTC. Its translation: CASRESWTISYEQYF.

This chain uses TRBV5-1 with TRBJ1-4; TRBD1 aligns across 7 bases. With V trimmed by 1 base and J by 8 bases, 5 bases remained unmatched. The CDR3 sequence is 14 residues long. Germline CDR1 and CDR2: SGHRS and YFSETQ. The CDR3 spells CASSLWTGGEKLFF. The CDR3 nucleotides are TGCGCCAGCAGCTTGTGGACAGGCGGAGAAAAACTGTTTTTT.

This clone has a handful of counts. The chain links TRBV30 to TRBJ1-1; the match to TRBD1 covers 12 bases. Per germline, CDR1 GTSNPN and CDR2 SVGIG (reference sequence). J gave up 7 bases and V 7 bases, and 16 bases lay outside the gene matches. The CDR3 has 16 amino acids. CDR3 coding DNA: TGTGCCTCCCGTGGGACAGGGGGCAGTGATTGGTTTGAAGCTTTCTTT. It translates to CASRGTGGSDWFEAFF.

This clone has just one count. The V and J genes are TRBV11-2 and TRBJ2-5; weak D call: TRBD1 (6 bases). The ends were cut back, 1 base at V and 4 bases at J, with 10 bases in the middle. This CDR3 contains 14 residues. Germline loops: CDR1 SGHAT, CDR2 FQNNGV. In DNA form, the CDR3 reads TGTGCCAGCAGCTTAGTCCCAGGGGCAGAGACCCAGTACTTC. It codes for CASSLVPGAETQYF.

V usage is TRBV7-9 and J usage is TRBJ2-7; the D gene is possibly TRBD2 (6 bases). Trimming left V 5 bases short and J 6 bases short, with 14 bases between. The CDR3 extends over 13 amino acids. The germline gives CDR1 SEHNR, CDR2 FQNEAQ (reference sequence). The DNA for the CDR3 is TGTGCCAGCAGCCCGGGACTCACCCCCGAGCAGTACTTC. It encodes CASSPGLTPEQYF.

V gene TRBV2 combines with J gene TRBJ2-5; the match to TRBD1 covers 9 bases. With 6 bases clipped from V and 2 bases from J, the junction kept 7 bases outside the gene matches. The CDR3 runs to 15 residues. The V gene's germline CDR1 is SNHLY and CDR2 FYNNEI. The CDR3 DNA follows: TGTGCCAGCAGCCTGGACAGGGGTCAACAAGAGACCCAGTACTTC. It codes for CASSLDRGQQETQYF.

The chain links TRBV27 to TRBJ2-3; 9 bases fit TRBD1. This CDR3 spans 15 amino acids. Germline V gene lookup returns CDR1 MNHEY and CDR2 SMNVEV (reference sequence). V gave up 4 bases and J gave up 4 bases; unmatched junction bases: 6. The CDR3 here is CASSSAGTGPDTQYF. Written as DNA, the CDR3 is TGTGCCAGCAGTTCCGCCGGGACAGGGCCAGATACGCAGTATTTT.

In this sample, this clone turned up a few times. V usage is TRBV11-3 and J usage is TRBJ2-5; TRBD2 agrees at 13 bases. V shed 5 bases, J shed 5 bases, and the junction held 2 bases outside the gene matches. Germline V CDR1 and CDR2: SGHNT, YENEEA. The CDR3 length is 14 residues. The DNA for the CDR3 is TGTGCCAGCAGCATGGGACTAGCGGGGGAGACCCAGTACTTC. Its protein is CASSMGLAGETQYF.

The rearrangement joins TRBV27 to TRBJ1-4; D gene uncertain. V was clipped by 0 bases and J by 4 bases, with 6 bases between them. Germline lookup yields CDR1 MNHEY and CDR2 SMNVEV (reference sequence). The CDR3 is 14 residues long. The CDR3 reads CASSLSGVNEKLFF. The CDR3 DNA reads TGTGCCAGCAGTTTATCCGGGGTTAATGAAAAACTGTTTTTT.

The chain joins TRBV6-5 to TRBJ1-2; D is unclear. CDR1 is MNHEY and CDR2 is SVGAGI in the germline V gene. The CDR3 has 11 amino acids. V lost 10 bases to trimming and J lost 3 bases, with 9 bases between them. CDR3 in amino acids: CAIHSHYGYTF. CDR3 sequence (DNA): TGTGCCATCCACTCCCACTATGGCTACACCTTC.

This clone was seen only once. The J gene is TRBJ2-3, the V gene TRBV18, with a tentative D call TRBD1 (5 bases). V was clipped by 6 bases and J by 6 bases, with 13 bases between them. The germline gives CDR1 KGHSH, CDR2 LQKENI. CDR3 length equals 13 residues. In DNA form, the CDR3 reads TGTGCCAGCTCTCTTAGTAACAGGGATACGCAGTATTTT. Translated: CASSLSNRDTQYF.

The chain carries TRBV2 and TRBJ1-1; D is unresolved. V was pared by 6 bases and J by 2 bases, with 10 bases between. The germline gives CDR1 SNHLY, CDR2 FYNNEI. The CDR3 contains 13 residues. The CDR3 reads CASRAIFNTEAFF. In DNA, the CDR3 is TGTGCCAGCAGAGCTATCTTTAACACTGAAGCTTTCTTT. The full variable domain, in which reference TRBV2 and TRBJ1-1 provide the parts outside the CDR3, is EPEVTQTPSHQVTQMGQEVILRCVPISNHLYFYWYRQILGQKVEFLVSFYNNEISEKSEIFDDQFSVERPDGSNFTLKIRSTKLEDSAMYFCASRAIFNTEAFFGQGTRLTVV.

The chain combines TRBV4-1 with TRBJ2-7; D possibly corresponds to TRBD1 (5 bases). This CDR3 has 13 residues. CDR1 is MGHRA and CDR2 is YSYEKL in the germline V gene. Trimming shortened V by 3 bases and J by 0 bases, and 6 bases separated the two germline ends. The CDR3 protein is CASSQTDSYEQYF. Here the CDR3 DNA reads TGCGCCAGCAGCCAGACAGACTCCTACGAGCAGTACTTC.

This rearrangement joins TRBV9 to TRBJ1-6; no clear D gene. The CDR3 loop spans 14 amino acids. Trimming removed 4 bases at V and 7 bases at J, with 12 bases between. Per germline, CDR1 SGDLS and CDR2 YYNGEE. The CDR3 DNA reads as TGTGCCAGCAGCCGAACCTCACAGAATTCACCCCTCCACTTT. Amino acids: CASSRTSQNSPLHF.

This chain uses TRBV7-9 with TRBJ2-1; possible D gene TRBD2, 5 bases. Trimming shortened V by 3 bases and J by 12 bases, and 12 bases separated the two germline ends. CDR3 length: 12 amino acids. The germline V gene has CDR1 SEHNR and CDR2 FQNEAQ (reference sequence). The CDR3 nucleotides are TGTGCCAGCAGCTTGACGGGGTACGGGCAGTTCTTC. It specifies CASSLTGYGQFF.

The chain couples TRBV14 to TRBJ1-2; no clear D. The germline V and J ends were trimmed by 7 bases and 6 bases, with 21 bases remaining between them. The germline gives CDR1 SGHDN, CDR2 FVKESK. This CDR3 is built from 15 residues. The CDR3 spells CASTVRGREFDGYTF. CDR3 DNA sequence: TGTGCCAGCACCGTTCGAGGCCGGGAGTTCGATGGCTACACCTTC.

This clone occurred a few times. This chain joins TRBV7-9 and TRBJ2-7; possible D gene TRBD2, 6 bases. Between the trimmed V and J ends, which lost 5 bases and 2 bases, there was a span of 13 bases. The germline V gene has CDR1 SEHNR and CDR2 FQNEAQ (reference sequence). The CDR3 spans 14 residues. The DNA for the CDR3 is TGTGCCAGCAGCCACCGGGACTTGACCTACGAGCAGTACTTC. Residues: CASSHRDLTYEQYF.

The V and J genes are TRBV25-1 and TRBJ2-2, with a weak D call TRBD1 (5 bases). The CDR3 extends over 16 amino acids. CDR1 and CDR2 (germline): MGHDK, SYGVNS. The V gene lost 3 bases and the J gene lost 6 bases, with 17 bases spanning the gap. The CDR3 DNA sequence: TGTGCCAGCAGTGAGAATCAGCAGGGAAGGGCCGGGGAGCTGTTTTTT. The encoded protein is CASSENQQGRAGELFF.

This sequence joins TRBV5-4 and TRBJ2-6; 8 nucleotides agree with TRBD1. V shed 0 bases, J shed 4 bases, and the junction held 6 bases outside the gene matches. From germline, CDR1 is SGHNT and CDR2 YYREEE (reference sequence). This CDR3 contains 17 residues. In DNA, the CDR3 is TGTGCCAGCAGCTTGGACAGGGGGGCGCGGGGGGCCAACGTCCTGACTTTC. It specifies CASSLDRGARGANVLTF.

The CDR3 protein is CASSPTEGTDTQYF. CDR3 DNA: TGCGCCAGCAGCCCCACGGAGGGGACAGATACGCAGTATTTT. This chain links TRBV4-1 with TRBJ2-3, with D maybe TRBD2 (6 bases). Germline CDR1 reads MGHRA; CDR2 reads YSYEKL. This CDR3 contains 14 residues. V lost 4 bases and J lost 3, with 11 bases in between.

This chain connects TRBV6-6 to TRBJ2-1; D is undetermined. The CDR3 runs 11 residues. Deletions cut 5 bases from V and 7 bases from J, with 6 bases between. Germline assignment: CDR1 MNHNY and CDR2 SVGAGI (reference sequence). The CDR3 sequence: CASSLRNEQFF. In nucleotides, the CDR3 is TGTGCCAGCAGTCTCCGGAATGAGCAGTTCTTC.

In DNA form, the CDR3 reads TGCGCCAGCAGCCAAGGGGACTCCTCGTACGAGCAGTACTTC. Amino acid sequence: CASSQGDSSYEQYF. The genes are TRBV4-1 and TRBJ2-7, with TRBD2 as a possible D gene (6 bases). The length of the CDR3 is 14 residues. In germline, CDR1 is MGHRA, CDR2 YSYEKL. V dropped 1 base and J dropped 4 bases, with 11 bases sitting between them.

The chain uses TRBV9 and TRBJ1-3; the D is unclear. Trimming stripped 0 bases from V and 4 bases from J, with 11 bases between. The germline gives CDR1 SGDLS, CDR2 YYNGEE. CDR3 length: 15 residues. As DNA, the CDR3 is TGTGCCAGCAGCGTAGGAGGGATAGGAGGAAACACCATATATTTT. It yields the protein CASSVGGIGGNTIYF.

This clone has a single count. This chain joins TRBV6-5 and TRBJ2-1, with TRBD1 identical over 10 bases. The germline CDR1 and CDR2 sequences are MNHEY and SVGAGI. V lost 6 bases, J lost 8 bases, and 7 bases stayed unmatched. This CDR3 contains 14 residues. The chain's CDR3 is CASSPGQGIDEQFF. The CDR3 DNA sequence: TGTGCCAGCAGCCCGGGACAGGGGATCGATGAGCAGTTCTTC.

This rearrangement joins TRBV11-2 to TRBJ2-5; 8 nucleotides align to TRBD1. Germline CDR1 reads SGHAT; CDR2 reads FQNNGV. This CDR3 is built from 15 residues. Trimming removed 5 bases from V and 0 bases from J; junction bases left unmatched: 5. This CDR3 is CASSPGQANQETQYF. CDR3 bases: TGTGCCAGCAGCCCGGGACAGGCCAACCAAGAGACCCAGTACTTC.

DNA of the CDR3: TGCAGCGCCTCGGGACTAGGTCTTGGTGAGCAGTTCTTC. Encoded protein: CSASGLGLGEQFF. The rearrangement links TRBV29-1 to TRBJ2-1; TRBD2 aligns across 8 bases. J lost 9 bases, V lost 7 bases, and 11 bases had no gene match. This CDR3 is built from 13 residues. Per the germline V gene, CDR1 is SQVTM and CDR2 is ANQGSEA.

J is TRBJ2-2 and V is TRBV28; 12 positions match TRBD2. Germline V gene sequence: CDR1 MDHEN, CDR2 SYDVKM. The V and J ends lost 2 bases and 5 bases, in that order; junction bases with no gene match: 3. This CDR3 is built from 16 residues. CDR3 sequence: CASSLLAGGPTGELFF. The CDR3 DNA reads TGTGCCAGCAGTTTACTAGCGGGGGGGCCGACCGGGGAGCTGTTTTTT.

This clone was seen a few times. The genes are TRBV9 and TRBJ1-5; D is uncertain. Germline CDR1 SGDLS, CDR2 YYNGEE. V was shortened by 0 bases and J by 6 bases, with 10 bases between the two germline ends. This CDR3 region has 14 residues. In nucleotides, the CDR3 is TGTGCCAGCAGCGTAGGACCCGGGAGTCAGCCCCAGCATTTT. Amino acid sequence: CASSVGPGSQPQHF.

The chain recombines TRBV18 with TRBJ1-1; D might be TRBD1 (5 bases). The germline gives CDR1 KGHSH, CDR2 LQKENI. The CDR3 loop spans 14 amino acids. The germline V and J ends were trimmed by 4 bases and 1 base, with 10 bases remaining between them. The chain's CDR3 is CASSLMGPNTEAFF. The CDR3, as DNA: TGTGCCAGCTCACTAATGGGGCCGAACACTGAAGCTTTCTTT. The full variable domain, in which reference TRBV18 and TRBJ1-1 provide the parts outside the CDR3, is NAGVMQNPRHLVRRRGQEARLRCSPMKGHSHVYWYRQLPEEGLKFMVYLQKENIIDESGMPKERFSAEFPKEGPSILRIQQVVRGDSAAYFCASSLMGPNTEAFFGQGTRLTVV.